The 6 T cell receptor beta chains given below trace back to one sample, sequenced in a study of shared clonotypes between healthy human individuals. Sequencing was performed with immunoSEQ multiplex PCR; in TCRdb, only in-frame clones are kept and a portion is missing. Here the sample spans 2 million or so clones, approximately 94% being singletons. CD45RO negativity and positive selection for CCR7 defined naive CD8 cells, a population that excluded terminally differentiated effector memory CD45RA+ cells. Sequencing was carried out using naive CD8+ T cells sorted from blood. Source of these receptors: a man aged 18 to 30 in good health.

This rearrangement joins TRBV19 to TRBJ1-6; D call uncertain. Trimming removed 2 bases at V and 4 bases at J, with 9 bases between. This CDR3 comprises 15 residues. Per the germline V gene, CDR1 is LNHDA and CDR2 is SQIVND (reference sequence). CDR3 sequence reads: CASSIRDPYNSPLHF. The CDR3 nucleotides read TGTGCCAGTAGTATAAGAGACCCTTATAATTCACCCCTCCACTTT.

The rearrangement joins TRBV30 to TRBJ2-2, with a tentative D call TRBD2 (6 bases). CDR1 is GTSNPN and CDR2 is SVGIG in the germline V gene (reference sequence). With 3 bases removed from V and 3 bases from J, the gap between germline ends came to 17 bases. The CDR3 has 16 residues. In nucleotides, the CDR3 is TGTGCCTGGAGGATGCCCGCACGGGGGTACACCGGGGAGCTGTTTTTT. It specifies CAWRMPARGYTGELFF.

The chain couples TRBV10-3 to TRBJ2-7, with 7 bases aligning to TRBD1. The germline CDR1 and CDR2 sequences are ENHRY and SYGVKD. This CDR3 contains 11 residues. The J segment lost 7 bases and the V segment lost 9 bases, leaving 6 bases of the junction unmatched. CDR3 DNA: TGTGCCATTAAAAGGGACAGTGAGCAGTACTTC. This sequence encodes CAIKRDSEQYF.

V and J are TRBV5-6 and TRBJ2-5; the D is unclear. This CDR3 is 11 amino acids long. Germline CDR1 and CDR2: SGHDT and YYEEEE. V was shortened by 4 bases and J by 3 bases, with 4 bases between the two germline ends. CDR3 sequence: CASSHEETQYF. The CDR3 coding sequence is TGTGCCAGCAGCCATGAAGAGACCCAGTACTTC.

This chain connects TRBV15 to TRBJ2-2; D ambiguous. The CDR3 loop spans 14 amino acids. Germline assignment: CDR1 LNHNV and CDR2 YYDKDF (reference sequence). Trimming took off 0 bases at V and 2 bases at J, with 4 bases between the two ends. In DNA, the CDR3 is TGTGCCACCAGCAGAGATACCAACACCGGGGAGCTGTTTTTT. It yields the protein CATSRDTNTGELFF.

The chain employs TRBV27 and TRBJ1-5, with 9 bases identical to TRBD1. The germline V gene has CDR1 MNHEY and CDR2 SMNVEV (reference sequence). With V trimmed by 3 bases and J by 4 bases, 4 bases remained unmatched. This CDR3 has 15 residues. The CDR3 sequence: CASSFGTGLNQPQHF. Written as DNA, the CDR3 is TGTGCCAGCAGTTTTGGGACAGGGTTAAATCAGCCCCAGCATTTT.